The rows below give T cell receptor beta chains drawn from one sample of a study of cytomegalovirus exposure and HLA in healthy donors. Profiling relied on immunoSEQ multiplex PCR, and the TCRdb table lists in-frame clones only, not all of them. Found here are 110,000 to 150,000 clones, approximately 9% of them singletons; the top ten hold 1.5% to 2%. Sequenced sample: PBMCs. The receptors were sampled from a male donor in good health and CMV-seronegative. CDR3s include the opening cysteine and the closing phenylalanine or tryptophan. Fields, in order: D gene, V gene, J gene, clone size, CDR3 DNA, CDR3 protein. A D gene is named only where the DNA matches it firmly. Expanded clones get a size class; other rows say once, few or many, or leave the size out.

d_gene: TRBD1; v_gene: TRBV9; j_gene: TRBJ1-2; abundance: once; CDR3nt: TGTGCCAGCAGTACAGGGGGCTGGGGCTACACCTTC; CDR3aa: CASSTGGWGYTF
d_gene: TRBD1; v_gene: TRBV7-7; j_gene: TRBJ2-7; abundance: -; CDR3nt: TGTGCCAGCAGTTACGACACAGGGGGCGAGCAGTACTTC; CDR3aa: CASSYDTGGEQYF
d_gene: -; v_gene: TRBV11-2; j_gene: TRBJ2-7; abundance: -; CDR3nt: TGTGCCAGCAGCTTCCGGGTCTCCACTGGGGAGCAGTACTTC; CDR3aa: CASSFRVSTGEQYF
d_gene: -; v_gene: TRBV28; j_gene: TRBJ1-3; abundance: few; CDR3nt: TGTGCCAGCAGTTTACCCCCCGGGGTCTCTGGAAACACCATATATTTT; CDR3aa: CASSLPPGVSGNTIYF
d_gene: TRBD2; v_gene: TRBV4-2; j_gene: TRBJ2-7; abundance: few; CDR3nt: TGTGCCAGCAGCCCCTGGGACACGGCGGGGGGTGAGCAGTACTTC; CDR3aa: CASSPWDTAGGEQYF
d_gene: TRBD1; v_gene: TRBV6-5; j_gene: TRBJ2-2; abundance: few; CDR3nt: TGTGCCAGCCGGGACAGGGGGAACACCGGGGAGCTGTTTTTT; CDR3aa: CASRDRGNTGELFF
d_gene: -; v_gene: TRBV4-3; j_gene: TRBJ1-2; abundance: -; CDR3nt: TGCGCCAGCAGCACTCTCGCCGGGGATGGAAACTATGGCTACACCTTC; CDR3aa: CASSTLAGDGNYGYTF
d_gene: -; v_gene: TRBV27; j_gene: TRBJ2-7; abundance: few; CDR3nt: TGTGCCAGCAGTCCCCACCCGGCGGCGACCTCCTACGAGCAGTACTTC; CDR3aa: CASSPHPAATSYEQYF
d_gene: -; v_gene: TRBV5-1; j_gene: TRBJ2-2; abundance: -; CDR3nt: TGCGCCAGCAGCTTACAGGGTACGAACACCGGGGAGCTGTTTTTT; CDR3aa: CASSLQGTNTGELFF
d_gene: TRBD2; v_gene: TRBV19; j_gene: TRBJ2-1; abundance: few; CDR3nt: TGTGCCAGTAGTATAGATTTTAGCGGGACCCCTAGAGAGCAGTTCTTC; CDR3aa: CASSIDFSGTPREQFF
d_gene: -; v_gene: TRBV28; j_gene: TRBJ1-4; abundance: few; CDR3nt: TGTGCCAGCAGCCAATGGTCGGGGGGCGATGAAAAACTGTTTTTT; CDR3aa: CASSQWSGGDEKLFF
d_gene: -; v_gene: TRBV6-6; j_gene: TRBJ2-7; abundance: -; CDR3nt: TGTGCCAGCAGCCGGGGACTTGTAACCTACGAGCAGTACTTC; CDR3aa: CASSRGLVTYEQYF
d_gene: TRBD1; v_gene: TRBV27; j_gene: TRBJ1-4; abundance: -; CDR3nt: TGTGCCAGCAGCTCAGGGGGGTCTAATGAAAAACTGTTTTTT; CDR3aa: CASSSGGSNEKLFF
d_gene: -; v_gene: TRBV7-7; j_gene: TRBJ2-2; abundance: -; CDR3nt: TGTGCCAGCAGCCACAGGGTAACCGGGGAGCTGTTTTTT; CDR3aa: CASSHRVTGELFF
d_gene: -; v_gene: TRBV5-4; j_gene: TRBJ1-6; abundance: -; CDR3nt: TGTGCCAGCAGCACCGGGGATCCACCCCTCCACTTT; CDR3aa: CASSTGDPPLHF
d_gene: -; v_gene: TRBV14; j_gene: TRBJ2-5; abundance: few; CDR3nt: TGTGCCAGCAGCCAGCTCAGGGGTATAGAGACCCAGTACTTC; CDR3aa: CASSQLRGIETQYF
d_gene: -; v_gene: TRBV5-1; j_gene: TRBJ2-3; abundance: -; CDR3nt: TGCGCCAGCAGCTTAGGGGGTTGGGTAGATACGCAGTATTTT; CDR3aa: CASSLGGWVDTQYF
d_gene: -; v_gene: TRBV6-5; j_gene: TRBJ1-2; abundance: few; CDR3nt: TGTGCCAGCAGCATGAGACAGCGAACTAATGGCTACACCTTC; CDR3aa: CASSMRQRTNGYTF
d_gene: -; v_gene: TRBV14; j_gene: TRBJ1-1; abundance: -; CDR3nt: TGTGCCAGCAGCCAACAGGGTAGGGGGGCTTTCTTT; CDR3aa: CASSQQGRGAFF
d_gene: -; v_gene: TRBV9; j_gene: TRBJ2-1; abundance: few; CDR3nt: TGTGCCAGCACCCAGGCAGGGGAAGGGGTGAATGAGCAGTTCTTC; CDR3aa: CASTQAGEGVNEQFF
d_gene: -; v_gene: TRBV19; j_gene: TRBJ1-2; abundance: -; CDR3nt: TGTGCCAGTAGTACCCCCCTCGCGGGTAACTATGGCTACACCTTC; CDR3aa: CASSTPLAGNYGYTF
d_gene: -; v_gene: TRBV28; j_gene: TRBJ2-3; abundance: few; CDR3nt: TGTGCCACCCAGTTAGCAGGGCCAAGAGATACGCAGTATTTT; CDR3aa: CATQLAGPRDTQYF
d_gene: -; v_gene: TRBV27; j_gene: TRBJ2-7; abundance: few; CDR3nt: TGTGCCAGCAGTTTAGCGAGCTCCTACGAGCAGTACTTC; CDR3aa: CASSLASSYEQYF
d_gene: -; v_gene: TRBV6-5; j_gene: TRBJ1-2; abundance: -; CDR3nt: TGTGCCAGCAGTTACCAGGGAAATGGCTACACCTTC; CDR3aa: CASSYQGNGYTF
d_gene: -; v_gene: TRBV19; j_gene: TRBJ2-5; abundance: -; CDR3nt: TGTGCCAGTAGTATCACAAGGGGCGGAGAGACCCAGTACTTC; CDR3aa: CASSITRGGETQYF
d_gene: TRBD1; v_gene: TRBV9; j_gene: TRBJ2-3; abundance: few; CDR3nt: TGTGCCAGCAGCGTAGGAAGGAGGACAGGCCCCACAGATACGCAGTATTTT; CDR3aa: CASSVGRRTGPTDTQYF
d_gene: -; v_gene: TRBV30; j_gene: TRBJ2-5; abundance: few; CDR3nt: TGTGCCTGGGACAGACTAGAGACCCAGTACTTC; CDR3aa: CAWDRLETQYF
d_gene: -; v_gene: TRBV4-3; j_gene: TRBJ1-4; abundance: few; CDR3nt: TGCGCCAGCAGCCTGCGGACAGCTCATAATCAAAAACTGTTTTTT; CDR3aa: CASSLRTAHNQKLFF
d_gene: -; v_gene: TRBV4-3; j_gene: TRBJ2-7; abundance: few; CDR3nt: TGCGCCAGCAGCCAAGATCCCGGGACACTGTACGAGCAGTACTTC; CDR3aa: CASSQDPGTLYEQYF
d_gene: -; v_gene: TRBV29-1; j_gene: TRBJ2-1; abundance: few; CDR3nt: TGCAGCGTTGATGGGGGGAAAGGCTACAATGAGCAGTTCTTC; CDR3aa: CSVDGGKGYNEQFF
d_gene: -; v_gene: TRBV28; j_gene: TRBJ1-2; abundance: -; CDR3nt: TGTGCCAGCAGTTTACGTCCCTATGGCTACACCTTC; CDR3aa: CASSLRPYGYTF
d_gene: -; v_gene: TRBV5-1; j_gene: TRBJ1-3; abundance: few; CDR3nt: TGCGCCAGCAGCCCCTCGGGTACGGGGGGAAACACCATATATTTT; CDR3aa: CASSPSGTGGNTIYF